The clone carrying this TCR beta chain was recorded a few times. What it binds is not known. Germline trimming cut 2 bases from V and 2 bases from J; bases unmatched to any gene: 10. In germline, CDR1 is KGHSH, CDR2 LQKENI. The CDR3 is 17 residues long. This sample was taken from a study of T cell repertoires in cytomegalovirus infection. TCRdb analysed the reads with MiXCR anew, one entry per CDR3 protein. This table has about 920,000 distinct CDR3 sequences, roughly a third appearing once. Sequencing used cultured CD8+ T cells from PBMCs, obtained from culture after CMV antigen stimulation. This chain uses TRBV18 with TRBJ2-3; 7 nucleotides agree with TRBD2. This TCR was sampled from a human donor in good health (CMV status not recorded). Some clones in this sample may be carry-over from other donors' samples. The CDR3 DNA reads TGTGCCAGCTCACCAGTACCAGCGGGGTCCTACACAGATACGCAGTATTTT. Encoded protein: CASSPVPAGSYTDTQYF.